This is a list of T cell receptor beta chains from one sample in a study of OX40 agonist ivuxolimab in advanced cancers. Libraries were prepared by immunoSEQ multiplex PCR; TCRdb keeps only in-frame clonotypes and omits some of them. This table has tens of thousands of clones, 75% to 90% appearing once. Sample: CD4+ or CD8+ T cells sorted from blood, taken in a trial of the OX40 agonist ivuxolimab. These receptors all come from an adult with an advanced solid tumor such as melanoma, head and neck, liver or kidney cancer. Both conserved end residues are part of each CDR3. A D gene is named only where the DNA matches it firmly. Rows may omit the clone size; those that give it use once, few, many or a size class.

j_call clone_size d_call v_call cdr3_aa cdr3_nt
TRBJ2-2 - - TRBV7-2 CASSPIVTGELFF TGTGCCAGCAGCCCTATCGTCACCGGGGAGCTGTTTTTT
TRBJ2-7 - TRBD2 TRBV11-2 CASSLSIAGGLYYEQYF TGTGCCAGCAGCCTGTCCATAGCGGGAGGATTATACTACGAGCAGTACTTC
TRBJ2-7 - TRBD1 TRBV6-5 CASSYTLGQTYEQYF TGTGCCAGCAGTTACACGCTGGGACAGACCTACGAGCAGTACTTC
TRBJ2-7 - TRBD1 TRBV19 CASSHFPGTAYEQYF TGTGCCAGTAGCCACTTCCCTGGGACAGCCTACGAGCAGTACTTC
TRBJ1-2 - - TRBV6-1 CASKEVNTNYGYTF TGTGCCAGCAAGGAGGTGAATACTAACTATGGCTACACCTTC
TRBJ2-6 - - TRBV18 CASSPVGGANVLTF TGTGCCAGCTCACCAGTGGGTGGGGCCAACGTCCTGACTTTC
TRBJ2-2 - TRBD2 TRBV4-1 CASSRSLAGGTGELFF TGCGCCAGCAGCCGATCCCTAGCGGGAGGGACCGGGGAGCTGTTTTTT
TRBJ2-5 - TRBD1 TRBV6-5 CASSRDREETQYF TGTGCCAGCAGCCGGGACAGGGAAGAGACCCAGTACTTC
TRBJ1-5 - - TRBV7-2 CASTGGGGNQPQHF TGTGCCAGCACCGGTGGGGGAGGCAATCAGCCCCAGCATTTT
TRBJ1-4 - TRBD1 TRBV4-1 CASSQKPGQGREKLFF TGCGCCAGCAGCCAGAAGCCGGGACAGGGAAGAGAAAAACTGTTTTTT
TRBJ2-4 - - TRBV6-5 CASSYADSGIQYF TGTGCCAGCAGTTACGCCGATTCAGGGATTCAGTACTTC
TRBJ2-7 - - TRBV11-3 CASSLPRVGEQYF TGTGCCAGCAGCTTACCCAGAGTTGGCGAGCAGTACTTC
TRBJ2-1 - - TRBV6-6 CASSETGDEQFF TGTGCCAGCAGTGAGACGGGCGATGAGCAGTTCTTC
TRBJ2-1 - - TRBV16 CASSQLRARVSNEQFF TGTGCCAGCAGCCAATTGAGGGCCAGGGTATCAAATGAGCAGTTCTTC
TRBJ1-3 - - TRBV14 CASSQDYTAGNTIYF TGTGCCAGCAGCCAAGACTACACGGCTGGAAACACCATATATTTT
TRBJ2-7 - TRBD2 TRBV14 CASSPGLGREQYF TGTGCCAGCAGCCCCGGACTAGGTCGCGAGCAGTACTTC
TRBJ1-5 few - TRBV28 CASSFRSEPQHF TGTGCCAGCAGTTTCCGTTCCGAGCCCCAGCATTTT
TRBJ2-5 - - TRBV7-9 CASSLDFSGQKTQYF TGTGCCAGCAGCTTAGATTTCTCCGGGCAAAAAACCCAGTACTTC
TRBJ2-7 - TRBD1 TRBV18 CASSPPGQGIFEQYF TGTGCCAGCTCACCACCGGGACAGGGGATCTTCGAGCAGTACTTC
TRBJ2-7 - - TRBV27 CASSWTKGSYEQYF TGTGCCAGCAGTTGGACTAAGGGATCCTACGAGCAGTACTTC
TRBJ2-7 - TRBD2 TRBV27 CASSPRTSGRWIYEQYF TGTGCCAGCAGTCCGCGGACTAGCGGGAGATGGATCTACGAGCAGTACTTC
TRBJ1-1 - - TRBV2 CASNQGGTEAFF TGTGCCAGCAATCAGGGAGGAACTGAAGCTTTCTTT
TRBJ1-2 - TRBD1 TRBV6-6 CASRRQGPPYGYTF TGTGCCAGCAGGAGACAGGGGCCACCCTATGGCTACACCTTC
TRBJ2-1 - - TRBV7-2 CASSLADIWGEQFF TGTGCCAGCAGCTTAGCTGATATATGGGGGGAGCAGTTCTTC
TRBJ2-4 - - TRBV28 CASNPQVGKNIQYF TGTGCCAGCAACCCACAGGTGGGCAAAAACATTCAGTACTTC
TRBJ1-3 - - TRBV6-5 CASRPRALSGNTIYF TGTGCCAGCAGACCCAGGGCTCTCTCTGGAAACACCATATATTTT
TRBJ1-5 - - TRBV6-6 CASSYSGGSNQPQHF TGTGCCAGCAGTTACTCGGGCGGTAGCAATCAGCCCCAGCATTTT
TRBJ2-3 once - TRBV10-1 CASSDPRGSQLDTQYF TGCGCCAGCAGTGATCCGCGTGGGAGTCAGCTTGATACGCAGTATTTT
TRBJ2-2 - - TRBV6-4 CASSYYPPPGIGELFF TGTGCCAGCAGTTACTACCCACCCCCAGGGATCGGGGAGCTGTTTTTT
TRBJ2-5 once - TRBV6-5 CASSVSSQATQYF TGTGCCAGCAGTGTCTCTTCTCAGGCTACCCAGTACTTC
TRBJ2-5 - - TRBV7-9 CASSLVGAQWETQYF TGTGCCAGCAGCTTGGTAGGGGCTCAGTGGGAGACCCAGTACTTC
TRBJ1-3 - - TRBV7-9 CASSPSSGNTIYF TGTGCCAGCAGCCCTTCCTCTGGAAACACCATATATTTT
TRBJ2-2 - TRBD1 TRBV19 CASSTGQGARTGELFF TGTGCCAGTAGTACCGGACAGGGGGCGCGAACCGGGGAGCTGTTTTTT
TRBJ1-5 - TRBD1 TRBV4-1 CASSQSGTVDNSNQPQHF TGCGCCAGCAGCCAGAGCGGGACAGTAGACAATAGCAATCAGCCCCAGCATTTT
TRBJ2-6 many - TRBV4-1 CASSFTRGNSGANVLTF TGCGCCAGCAGTTTTACCCGCGGGAACTCCGGGGCCAACGTCCTGACTTTC
TRBJ2-7 - - TRBV18 CASSPLQGSSYEQYF TGTGCCAGCTCCCCCCTCCAGGGGAGCTCCTACGAGCAGTACTTC
TRBJ2-3 - TRBD2 TRBV14 CASSQPGLAGTAGTQYF TGTGCCAGCAGCCAACCGGGACTAGCGGGAACAGCGGGTACGCAGTATTTT
TRBJ1-6 - - TRBV28 CASSPRGATYNSPLHF TGTGCCAGCAGTCCCCGGGGGGCGACTTATAATTCACCCCTCCACTTT
TRBJ2-2 few TRBD1 TRBV10-3 CAIRTGANTGELFF TGTGCCATCAGGACAGGGGCGAACACCGGGGAGCTGTTTTTT
TRBJ2-3 - - TRBV5-4 CASSLDPNTDTQYF TGTGCCAGCAGCTTGGACCCGAACACAGATACGCAGTATTTT
TRBJ2-6 - - TRBV19 CASTVLTGANVLTF TGTGCCAGTACTGTTCTCACTGGGGCCAACGTCCTGACTTTC
TRBJ2-4 - - TRBV11-2 CASSRQAGVRGKNIQYF TGTGCCAGCAGCCGACAGGCGGGGGTCCGGGGCAAAAACATTCAGTACTTC
TRBJ2-7 few - TRBV5-1 CASSLTQYEQYF TGCGCCAGCAGCTTGACCCAGTACGAGCAGTACTTC
TRBJ2-5 few - TRBV5-1 CASSLGRGIQETQYF TGCGCCAGCAGCTTGGGACGGGGAATCCAAGAGACCCAGTACTTC
TRBJ2-1 - - TRBV10-3 CAISEFDEQFF TGTGCCATCAGTGAGTTTGATGAGCAGTTCTTC
TRBJ2-1 - TRBD2 TRBV5-1 CASSPYWAGGGGEQFF TGCGCCAGCAGCCCGTACTGGGCGGGAGGAGGAGGTGAGCAGTTCTTC
TRBJ2-7 - TRBD2 TRBV5-5 CASSRDYNYEQYF TGTGCCAGCAGCCGGGACTACAACTACGAGCAGTACTTC
TRBJ1-6 once - TRBV5-1 CASSLGTTSPLHF TGCGCCAGCAGCTTGGGGACAACCTCACCCCTCCACTTT
TRBJ2-1 - TRBD2 TRBV7-3 CASSPLAGPYNEQFF TGTGCCAGCAGCCCCTTAGCGGGACCCTACAATGAGCAGTTCTTC